These T cell receptor beta chains were read from a single sample in a study of T cell changes during pregnancy in multiple sclerosis. Produced via immunoSEQ multiplex PCR; TCRdb's table is partial and in-frame only. This sample has about 79,000 clones, with 90% to 95% found just once. The sequenced sample was CD4+ T cells from peripheral blood mononuclear cells, obtained in the second trimester of pregnancy. Receptors originate from a female donor with multiple sclerosis, enrolled in a pregnancy study. Both conserved end residues are part of each CDR3. A D gene is named only where the DNA matches it firmly. Rows may omit the clone size; those that give it use once, few, many or a size class.

j_gene	len	v_gene	d_gene	abundance	CDR3aa	CDR3nt
TRBJ2-2	16	TRBV9	NA	NA	CASSVGHRGGTGELFF	TGTGCCAGCAGCGTGGGACACAGGGGGGGCACCGGGGAGCTGTTTTTT
TRBJ1-6	15	TRBV30	TRBD1	NA	CAWSVPTGGGPPLHF	TGTGCCTGGAGTGTACCAACAGGGGGCGGCCCACCCCTCCACTTT
TRBJ2-5	13	TRBV18	NA	NA	CASSPSRQETQYF	TGTGCCAGCTCACCGAGCAGGCAAGAGACCCAGTACTTC
TRBJ1-2	14	TRBV18	TRBD1	NA	CASSRSQGAYGYTF	TGTGCCAGCTCACGCTCACAGGGGGCATATGGCTACACCTTC
TRBJ1-3	15	TRBV28	TRBD1	NA	CASSLDRGGGNTIYF	TGTGCCAGCAGTTTGGACAGGGGGGGTGGAAACACCATATATTTT
TRBJ1-2	15	TRBV25-1	TRBD1	NA	CASSESGQGSYGYTF	TGTGCCAGCAGTGAATCTGGACAGGGTAGCTATGGCTACACCTTC
TRBJ1-2	13	TRBV10-1	NA	NA	CASPSGEGGGYTF	TGCGCCAGCCCCTCGGGAGAGGGTGGCGGCTACACCTTC
TRBJ2-3	14	TRBV7-9	NA	NA	CASSLSEVTDTQYF	TGTGCCAGCAGCTTATCTGAGGTTACAGATACGCAGTATTTT
TRBJ1-5	13	TRBV19	TRBD1	NA	CASVQGAGQPQHF	TGTGCCAGCGTTCAGGGGGCAGGGCAGCCCCAGCATTTT
TRBJ2-5	13	TRBV5-4	NA	NA	CASRPDREETQYF	TGTGCCAGCAGACCCGACAGAGAAGAGACCCAGTACTTC
TRBJ2-1	16	TRBV19	NA	once	CASSIDGSLPYNEQFF	TGTGCCAGTAGTATAGATGGTAGCCTCCCCTACAATGAGCAGTTCTTC
TRBJ2-1	13	TRBV5-4	TRBD2	NA	CASSLAGASEQFF	TGTGCCAGCAGCTTAGCGGGAGCAAGTGAGCAGTTCTTC
TRBJ2-5	14	TRBV18	NA	NA	CASSPSSPQETQYF	TGTGCCAGCTCACCATCTAGTCCCCAAGAGACCCAGTACTTC
TRBJ2-2	17	TRBV30	NA	NA	CAWSRPVVAEPTGELFF	TGTGCCTGGAGCCGCCCGGTGGTAGCGGAACCCACCGGGGAGCTGTTTTTT
TRBJ2-7	14	TRBV7-2	NA	NA	CASSLNPAGYEQYF	TGTGCCAGCAGCTTAAATCCGGCGGGCTACGAGCAGTACTTC
TRBJ2-7	14	TRBV2	TRBD1	NA	CASSLDRGSYEQYF	TGTGCCAGCAGCCTGGACAGGGGGTCCTACGAGCAGTACTTC
TRBJ1-1	14	TRBV9	NA	NA	CASSVSPQNTEAFF	TGTGCCAGCAGCGTATCACCACAGAACACTGAAGCTTTCTTT
TRBJ1-5	14	TRBV2	NA	NA	CASSARQGNQPQHF	TGTGCCAGCAGTGCTAGGCAGGGTAATCAGCCCCAGCATTTT
TRBJ1-5	16	TRBV5-6	TRBD1	NA	CASSSRTGRSNQPQHF	TGTGCCAGCAGCTCGAGGACAGGGCGAAGCAATCAGCCCCAGCATTTT
TRBJ2-5	11	TRBV25-1	NA	NA	CASSPKETQYF	TGTGCCAGCAGTCCAAAAGAGACCCAGTACTTC
TRBJ2-7	14	TRBV18	NA	NA	CASSPPGSVLEQYF	TGTGCCAGCTCACCACCGGGCTCCGTACTCGAGCAGTACTTC
TRBJ2-1	17	TRBV9	TRBD2	NA	CASSTQALAGGYSEQFF	TGTGCCAGCAGCACTCAGGCTCTAGCGGGAGGTTACAGTGAGCAGTTCTTC
TRBJ1-4	15	TRBV7-9	TRBD1	NA	CASSPGTATNEKLFF	TGTGCCAGCAGCCCCGGGACAGCAACTAATGAAAAACTGTTTTTT
TRBJ1-1	14	TRBV28	NA	NA	CASRPPTVNTEAFF	TGTGCCAGCAGACCTCCGACAGTGAACACTGAAGCTTTCTTT
TRBJ2-2	15	TRBV19	TRBD1	NA	CASRYRGLGTGELFF	TGTGCCAGTAGGTACAGGGGGCTTGGCACCGGGGAGCTGTTTTTT
TRBJ2-2	16	TRBV14	NA	NA	CASSQVSGLAAGELFF	TGTGCCAGCAGCCAAGTATCGGGTTTGGCCGCCGGGGAGCTGTTTTTT
TRBJ1-5	15	TRBV30	NA	NA	CAWSLRSGVVQPQHF	TGTGCCTGGAGTCTACGGTCGGGGGTAGTTCAGCCCCAGCATTTT
TRBJ2-3	15	TRBV19	NA	NA	CASSIGRRNGDTQYF	TGTGCCAGTAGTATAGGGCGGAGGAACGGGGATACGCAGTATTTT
TRBJ1-1	12	TRBV29-1	NA	few	CSVVRALTEAFF	TGCAGCGTTGTCAGGGCGCTCACTGAAGCTTTCTTT
TRBJ1-4	15	TRBV5-4	TRBD1	NA	CASSQRDRVDEKLFF	TGTGCCAGCAGCCAACGGGACAGGGTGGATGAAAAACTGTTTTTT
TRBJ1-5	12	TRBV2	NA	NA	CASSDPYQPQHF	TGTGCCAGCAGTGACCCCTATCAGCCCCAGCATTTT
TRBJ2-2	16	TRBV11-2	TRBD2	NA	CASSLVAAGATGELFF	TGTGCCAGCAGCTTAGTAGCAGCGGGGGCCACCGGGGAGCTGTTTTTT
TRBJ2-1	15	TRBV7-3	TRBD2	NA	CASSPLAGDHNEQFF	TGTGCCAGCAGCCCTCTAGCGGGGGACCACAATGAGCAGTTCTTC
TRBJ2-1	16	TRBV6-6	TRBD2	NA	CASSYSIGGGVSRAFF	TGTGCCAGCAGTTACTCGATTGGCGGGGGGGTCTCAAGAGCGTTCTTC
TRBJ1-5	13	TRBV6-1	NA	NA	CASSADRDQPQHF	TGTGCCAGCAGTGCGGACAGAGATCAGCCCCAGCATTTT